The 27 T cell receptor beta chains below all came from one sample that was sequenced in a study of cytomegalovirus exposure and HLA in healthy donors. Amplification used 60 Vbeta primers and 13 Jbeta primers. TCRdb's table, derived via immunoSEQ multiplex PCR, lists solely in-frame clones and lacks some. Among some 180,000 clones listed, roughly 90% were seen once. Material: PBMCs. The receptor set was obtained from a girl under three years old in good health and CMV-seronegative.

CDR3 in DNA: TGTGCCAGCCGGAGCGAGGGAACCTACGAGCAGTACTTC. Translation: CASRSEGTYEQYF. This chain joins TRBV27 and TRBJ2-7; maybe TRBD2 (5 bases). The CDR3 loop spans 13 amino acids. Germline values: CDR1 MNHEY, CDR2 SMNVEV (reference sequence). V was cut by 8 bases and J by 2 bases, with 13 bases left in between.

The V and J genes are TRBV5-1 and TRBJ2-5; 10 nucleotides line up with TRBD1. Trimming cost V 0 bases and J 5 bases; bases outside gene matches: 22. The CDR3 extends over 21 amino acids. The germline gives CDR1 SGHRS, CDR2 YFSETQ. In DNA form, the CDR3 reads TGCGCCAGCAGCTTGGGAACCGGGACAGGGGACTGGGTGAGCGCGTTTGAGACCCAGTACTTC. Protein sequence: CASSLGTGTGDWVSAFETQYF.

This clone was observed a handful of times. The gene calls are TRBV5-1 and TRBJ2-7; 9 bases align to TRBD2. V dropped 4 bases and J dropped 5; count of bases not matched to a gene: 10. Looked up from germline, CDR1 is SGHRS and CDR2 is YFSETQ. The CDR3 runs 15 residues. The CDR3 region has the DNA TGCGCCAGCAGCCCTCAGGCTAGCGGGAATCACGAGCAGTACTTC. Residues: CASSPQASGNHEQYF.

V is TRBV5-1 and J is TRBJ1-5; TRBD1 might be the D (6 bases). The V gene's germline CDR1 is SGHRS and CDR2 YFSETQ. Trimming removed 0 bases at V and 2 bases at J, with 12 bases between. The length of the CDR3 is 16 residues. CDR3 nucleotides: TGCGCCAGCAGCTTGGATTCAGGGGTCGGCAATCAGCCCCAGCATTTT. This encodes CASSLDSGVGNQPQHF.

This clone was counted between two and nine times. The J gene is TRBJ1-2, the V gene TRBV9; no firm D call. The CDR3 is 13 amino acids. CDR1 is SGDLS and CDR2 is YYNGEE in the germline V gene. Trimming cost V 1 base and J 6 bases, with 10 bases left between them. In DNA, the CDR3 is TGTGCCAGCAGCGTAACCGGGAACAATGGCTACACCTTC. It specifies CASSVTGNNGYTF.

The chain joins TRBV5-1 to TRBJ2-1, with a possible D match to TRBD2 (5 bases). This CDR3 spans 16 amino acids. Germline lookup yields CDR1 SGHRS and CDR2 YFSETQ. Trimming cost V 0 bases and J 3 bases, with 13 bases left between them. As DNA, the CDR3 is TGCGCCAGCAGCTTGGCCCGCGGGTCTGGCTACAATGAGCAGTTCTTC. This codes for CASSLARGSGYNEQFF.

This sequence joins TRBV29-1 and TRBJ2-7; TRBD1 aligns across 10 bases. Per the germline V gene, CDR1 is SQVTM and CDR2 is ANQGSEA. This CDR3 comprises 12 residues. V lost 6 bases to trimming and J lost 6 bases; unmatched junction nucleotides: 5. The CDR3 DNA reads as TGCAGCGTAGTCCGGGACAGGGGCGAGCAGTACTTC. Encoded protein: CSVVRDRGEQYF.

The rearrangement joins TRBV4-1 to TRBJ1-2; 7 bases are shared with TRBD1. J gave up 7 bases and V 3 bases, and 8 bases lay outside the gene matches. The CDR3 consists of 14 residues. Germline CDR1 and CDR2: MGHRA and YSYEKL. The CDR3 loop is CASSHLDRDGGYTF. CDR3 nucleotide sequence: TGCGCCAGCAGCCACCTAGACAGGGACGGTGGCTACACCTTC.

V gene TRBV6-1 combines with J gene TRBJ2-4; D may be TRBD1 or TRBD2 (6 bases each). Germline CDR1 is MNHNS and CDR2 is SASEGT. Trimming removed 6 bases at V and 3 bases at J, with 12 bases between. The length of the CDR3 is 14 residues. The CDR3 coding sequence is TGTGCCAGCAGAGAACAGGGAGGCAAAAACATTCAGTACTTC. As protein: CASREQGGKNIQYF.

The V gene is TRBV4-1, the J gene TRBJ1-6, with D unclear. This CDR3 has 13 residues. Germline assignment: CDR1 MGHRA and CDR2 YSYEKL. V was shortened by 1 base and J by 12 bases, with 10 bases between the two germline ends. Here the CDR3 DNA reads TGCGCCAGCAGCCAAGTCGAGGGTTTACCCCTCCACTTT. This codes for CASSQVEGLPLHF.

This chain uses TRBV30 with TRBJ2-3; unclear D gene. Germline CDR1 reads GTSNPN; CDR2 reads SVGIG (reference sequence). The CDR3 runs to 14 residues. Trimming pared 2 bases from V and 4 bases from J, leaving 13 bases between. CDR3 nucleotide sequence: TGTGCCTGGAGTCTCTCTAGTGTCGCAGATACGCAGTATTTT. Encoded protein: CAWSLSSVADTQYF.

The chain links TRBV5-1 to TRBJ2-3, with 7 bases that match TRBD1. V was clipped by 0 bases and J by 0 bases; unmatched bases: 7. Germline CDR1 and CDR2: SGHRS and YFSETQ. The CDR3 has 17 residues. The CDR3 spells CASSLAKGGFSTDTQYF. The CDR3 coding sequence is TGCGCCAGCAGCTTGGCCAAAGGGGGCTTTAGCACAGATACGCAGTATTTT.

This clone was detected once. This chain links TRBV7-9 with TRBJ2-7, with D unclear. CDR1 is SEHNR, CDR2 FQNEAQ, per germline (reference sequence). This CDR3 comprises 11 residues. The V and J ends lost 5 bases and 7 bases respectively, with 9 bases between them. In nucleotides, the CDR3 is TGTGCCAGCAGCCCCTCGTTAGAGCAGTACTTC. Translation: CASSPSLEQYF.

The chain recombines TRBV30 with TRBJ2-1, with TRBD2 identical over 8 bases. The germline gives CDR1 GTSNPN, CDR2 SVGIG (reference sequence). V lost 3 bases, J lost 9 bases, and 7 bases stayed unmatched. The length of the CDR3 is 13 residues. The CDR3 DNA reads as TGTGCCTGGAGATCGGGGGGGCTAGGTGAGCAGTTCTTC. This encodes CAWRSGGLGEQFF.

This chain links TRBV2 with TRBJ2-5; D is undetermined. Germline V gene sequence: CDR1 SNHLY, CDR2 FYNNEI. The V gene lost 4 bases and the J gene lost 4 bases, with 4 bases spanning the gap. This CDR3 has 11 residues. CDR3 region: CASSVRETQYF. CDR3 nucleotide sequence: TGTGCCAGCAGTGTCCGAGAGACCCAGTACTTC.

The chain uses TRBV11-2 and TRBJ2-1; 13 positions agree with TRBD2. J gave up 10 bases and V 1 base, and 10 bases lay outside the gene matches. The germline V gene encodes CDR1 SGHAT and CDR2 FQNNGV. The CDR3 spans 17 residues. The CDR3 region is CASSLVPGTSGAREQFF. The CDR3 DNA follows: TGTGCCAGCAGCTTAGTCCCTGGGACTAGCGGGGCTCGGGAGCAGTTCTTC.

The V gene is TRBV19, the J gene TRBJ2-3, with D perhaps matching TRBD1 (6 bases). Trimming removed 4 bases at V and 1 base at J, with 9 bases between. Germline values: CDR1 LNHDA, CDR2 SQIVND (reference sequence). There are 14 residues in the CDR3. The CDR3 bases are TGTGCCAGTAGTACCCGGACAGGCACAGATACGCAGTATTTT. Translating it yields CASSTRTGTDTQYF.

V is TRBV7-9 and J is TRBJ2-3; D not resolved. CDR3 length equals 13 residues. Germline V gives CDR1 SEHNR, CDR2 FQNEAQ (reference sequence). The V end was cut by 3 bases, the J end by 4 bases, with 8 bases between. The CDR3 loop is CASSFTLPDTQYF. In nucleotides, the CDR3 is TGTGCCAGCAGCTTTACTCTCCCAGATACGCAGTATTTT. The entire variable domain, with the rest obtained from reference TRBV7-9 and TRBJ2-3, is as follows: DTGVSQNPRHKITKRGQNVTFRCDPISEHNRLYWYRQTLGQGPEFLTYFQNEAQLEKSRLLSDRFSAERPKGSFSTLEIQRTEQGDSAMYLCASSFTLPDTQYFGPGTRLTVL.

The rearrangement joins TRBV21-1 to TRBJ1-2; TRBD1 was called by the table and not checked on the DNA. TRBV21-1 is reported as a pseudogene. The CDR3 is made up of 16 amino acids. DNA of the CDR3: TGTGCCAGCAGCAAAGGGGGGACAGGGGACAACTATGGCTACACCTTC. Translation: CASSKGGTGDNYGYTF.

The J gene is TRBJ2-5, the V gene TRBV11-2; no clear D gene. The germline V gene has CDR1 SGHAT and CDR2 FQNNGV. CDR3 size: 13 residues. Trimming removed 0 bases at V and 3 bases at J, with 5 bases between. CDR3 sequence: CASSLDSEETQYF. The DNA for the CDR3 is TGTGCCAGCAGCTTAGACTCTGAAGAGACCCAGTACTTC.

V gene TRBV30 combines with J gene TRBJ2-5, with TRBD2 matching 8 bases. The germline CDR1 and CDR2 sequences are GTSNPN and SVGIG (reference sequence). The CDR3 contains 14 residues. V was clipped by 2 bases and J by 2 bases; unmatched bases: 4. The CDR3 DNA sequence: TGTGCCTGGAGTTATCCGGGGGGGCAAGAGACCCAGTACTTC. It codes for CAWSYPGGQETQYF.

The CDR3 nucleotides read TGTGCCAGCAGTGAAGCGGGTGGTGAAGGGGCCCAGCATTTT. It is translated as CASSEAGGEGAQHF. The chain has TRBV6-1 and TRBJ1-5, with D possibly TRBD1 on 5 matching bases. Germline CDR1 reads MNHNS; CDR2 reads SASEGT. V shed 0 bases and J shed 11 bases, with 14 bases lying between them. The CDR3 runs to 14 residues.

The chain recombines TRBV6-1 with TRBJ2-7; D may be TRBD1 (6 bases). Germline V lookup: CDR1 MNHNS, CDR2 SASEGT. Trimming took off 4 bases at V and 0 bases at J, with 13 bases between the two ends. The CDR3 extends over 15 amino acids. The CDR3 is CASSARTASSYEQYF. The CDR3, as DNA: TGTGCCAGCAGTGCCCGGACAGCTAGCTCCTACGAGCAGTACTTC.

The V and J genes are TRBV27 and TRBJ2-7, with 9 nucleotides matching TRBD1. This CDR3 contains 13 residues. The junction had 9 bases not matched to a gene; V was cut back by 8 bases and J by 7 bases. Germline assignment: CDR1 MNHEY and CDR2 SMNVEV (reference sequence). The CDR3 is CASGRDRVEEQYF. For the CDR3, the DNA is TGTGCCAGCGGACGGGACAGGGTTGAAGAGCAGTACTTC.

The CDR3 loop reads CASSLASGSYEQYF. For the CDR3, the DNA is TGTGCCAGCAGCTTGGCCTCGGGTTCCTACGAGCAGTACTTC. The V gene is TRBV5-4, the J gene TRBJ2-7; D is undetermined. Per the germline V gene, CDR1 is SGHNT and CDR2 is YYREEE (reference sequence). V was cut by 0 bases and J by 1 base, with 8 bases left in between. The CDR3 length is 14 residues.

This chain joins TRBV5-1 and TRBJ2-1, with 11 bases matching TRBD2. The CDR3 is made up of 16 amino acids. The trim removed 2 bases at V and 4 bases at J, leaving 5 bases unmatched. Germline assignment: CDR1 SGHRS and CDR2 YFSETQ. CDR3 DNA: TGCGCCAGCAGCTTTGGACTAGCGGGTATATACAATGAGCAGTTCTTC. Residues: CASSFGLAGIYNEQFF.

Here the CDR3 DNA reads TGTGCCAGCAGTTTAATTCTAGGGACAGGGTCCAATGAGCAGTTCTTC. Amino acid sequence: CASSLILGTGSNEQFF. The V call is TRBV27, the J call TRBJ2-1; TRBD1 matches at 9 bases. The germline gives CDR1 MNHEY, CDR2 SMNVEV (reference sequence). The CDR3 extends over 16 amino acids. The ends lost 2 bases at V and 6 bases at J; junction bases unmatched: 8.